A selection of T cell receptor beta chains follows, all from one sample in a study of blood T cells in healthy people across ages. TCRdb ran MiXCR on the 5' RACE reads and lists one entry per CDR3 protein. Of around 1.5 million distinct CDR3 sequences in the sample, around 59% are singletons; the top ten hold 6.5% to 8%. Sequences were obtained from blood. All receptors derive from a man aged 18 to 30 in good health. The CDR3 runs from the conserved cysteine through the conserved F or W. D genes are given only for firm matches. The size field is filled for only some rows; it gives once, few, many or a size class.

clone_size	v_call	j_call	d_call	cdr3_nt	cdr3_aa
few	TRBV27	TRBJ2-1	TRBD1	TGTGCCAGCAGTCTGGGACAGGGGATGAACAATGAGCAGTTCTTC	CASSLGQGMNNEQFF
-	TRBV29-1	TRBJ2-5	-	TGCAGCGGCTTTAGGGACCGAACTCAAGAGACCCAGTACTTC	CSGFRDRTQETQYF
-	TRBV3-1	TRBJ2-3	-	TGTGCCAGCAGCCATGATCGTGGGACTTGGGATACGCAGTATTTT	CASSHDRGTWDTQYF
-	TRBV29-1	TRBJ2-3	TRBD1	TGCAGCGTTGAAGATCCCGGGTGGACAGGGGACGGAGATACGCAGTATTTT	CSVEDPGWTGDGDTQYF
-	TRBV12-3/TRBV12-4	TRBJ2-7	-	TGTGCCAGCAGTTCTTGGGCTTCCTACGAGCAGTACTTC	CASSSWASYEQYF
many	TRBV20-1	TRBJ2-1	TRBD2	TGCAGTGCTAGAGATGTCACTAGCGAGCTGAATGAGCAGTTCTTC	CSARDVTSELNEQFF
-	TRBV19	TRBJ2-7	TRBD2	TGTGCCAGTAGTATATTAGCGGGAGCCCACGAGCAGTACTTC	CASSILAGAHEQYF
-	TRBV27	TRBJ2-1	TRBD2	TGTGCCAGCAGTTTATCGACCATAGCGGGGGTCTACAATGAGCAGTTCTTC	CASSLSTIAGVYNEQFF
few	TRBV10-3	TRBJ2-7	TRBD2	TGTGCCATCAGTGAGTCGGCTAGCGGTAACGCCTTCTACGAGCAGTACTTC	CAISESASGNAFYEQYF
-	TRBV4-2	TRBJ2-1	-	TGTGCCAGCAGCCAAGATCCCGCCTATCCCTACAATGAGCAGTTCTTC	CASSQDPAYPYNEQFF
-	TRBV11-2	TRBJ2-4	TRBD1	TGTGCCAGCCTAAGGGACAGTCTAGCCAGAAACATTCAGTACTTC	CASLRDSLARNIQYF
-	TRBV12-3/TRBV12-4	TRBJ2-7	TRBD2	TGTGCCAGCAGTTTTATAGAGCGGGGGCCCACCCTCTACGAGCAGTACTTC	CASSFIERGPTLYEQYF
few	TRBV29-1	TRBJ1-1	-	TGCAGCGTTGAAAAGGAGACAGGAAAAGCTTTCTTT	CSVEKETGKAFF
-	TRBV7-9	TRBJ2-5	-	TGTGCCAGCAGCTTAGTACCGCCTACCCAAGAGACCCAGTACTTC	CASSLVPPTQETQYF
-	TRBV20-1	TRBJ1-6	-	TGCAGTGCCCGGACTTTGGGTCTCCATTCACCCCTCCACTTT	CSARTLGLHSPLHF
-	TRBV10-3	TRBJ2-3	TRBD1	TGTGCCATCAGTGATGGGACAGGACTCACAGATACGCAGTATTTT	CAISDGTGLTDTQYF
-	TRBV4-3	TRBJ1-2	-	TGCGCCAGCAGCCAAGATCCGCCCGGGGGGTATAACTATGGCTACACCTTC	CASSQDPPGGYNYGYTF
-	TRBV5-1	TRBJ1-6	-	TGCGCCAGCAGCTTGGAGTCCCAGCCAAATAATTCACCCCTCCACTTT	CASSLESQPNNSPLHF
-	TRBV7-9	TRBJ2-7	-	TGTGCCAGCAGCTTAGCGATGAAGGACGGACTCTACGAGCAGTACTTC	CASSLAMKDGLYEQYF
-	TRBV9	TRBJ1-4	TRBD1	TGTGCCAGCAGCGGATCCGGGACAGGGGACGAAAAACTGTTTTTT	CASSGSGTGDEKLFF
-	TRBV4-1	TRBJ1-1	TRBD1	TGCGCCAGCAGCCTTATTGGGACAGGGTCCACTGAAGCTTTCTTT	CASSLIGTGSTEAFF
many	TRBV20-1	TRBJ2-2	TRBD1	TGCAGTGCTAGAGATTGGCAGGGGGCGAGTACCGGGGAGCTGTTTTTT	CSARDWQGASTGELFF
-	TRBV20-1	TRBJ2-1	TRBD2	TGCAGTGCTAGCAACGGGAGGGGGAATGAGCAGTTCTTC	CSASNGRGNEQFF
-	TRBV12-5	TRBJ2-7	TRBD1	TGTGCTAGTGGCCCCCCCGGGACAGGTTTCTACGAGCAGTACTTC	CASGPPGTGFYEQYF
-	TRBV6-4	TRBJ1-1	TRBD1	TGTGCCAGCAGTGGAGGACAGGGGTTCACTGAAGCTTTCTTT	CASSGGQGFTEAFF
-	TRBV21-1	TRBJ2-7	-	TGTGCCAGCAGCAAAGTGAGTAAGGACCAGAGCTCCTACGAGCAGTACTTC	CASSKVSKDQSSYEQYF
-	TRBV3-1	TRBJ2-7	TRBD1	TGTGCCAGCAGCCAACAGGGGGACTACGAGCAGTACTTC	CASSQQGDYEQYF
once	TRBV7-9	TRBJ1-2	-	TGTGCCAGCACCTCGAGGGGGAACTATGGCTACACCTTC	CASTSRGNYGYTF
once	TRBV6-2/TRBV6-3	TRBJ2-3	-	TGCGCCAGCAGTTACTCGAAATTCTCAGATACGCAGTATTTT	CASSYSKFSDTQYF
-	TRBV5-5	TRBJ2-3	TRBD2	TGTGCCAGCACCCTAGGGGCTAGCGGGGCGTTAGATACGCAGTATTTT	CASTLGASGALDTQYF
few	TRBV6-5	TRBJ1-2	TRBD1	TGTGCCAGCAGCCGTCGACAGGGGAACTATGGCTACACCTTC	CASSRRQGNYGYTF
few	TRBV5-6	TRBJ2-7	-	TGTGCCAGCAGCCACACCAACCTCCGCTACGAGCAGTACTTC	CASSHTNLRYEQYF
few	TRBV6-5	TRBJ2-7	TRBD1	TGTGCCAGCAGTTACATTGGACAGGGCTACGAGCAGTACTTC	CASSYIGQGYEQYF
once	TRBV7-2	TRBJ2-1	TRBD2	TGCGTCAGCAGCGCCGGACTAGCGGGGGGGAATGAGCAGTTCTTC	CVSSAGLAGGNEQFF
-	TRBV11-2	TRBJ2-7	TRBD1	TGTGCCAGCAGCCGGGTCCAGGGGGCATCGAGCTCCTACGAGCAGTACTTC	CASSRVQGASSSYEQYF
few	TRBV4-1	TRBJ2-1	TRBD2	TGCACCAGCAGCCAGGTTGGGACTAGCGGCTACAATGAGCAGTTCTTC	CTSSQVGTSGYNEQFF
-	TRBV6-2/TRBV6-3	TRBJ1-2	-	TGTGCCTGCACCACGGGAAACTATGGCTACACCTTC	CACTTGNYGYTF
-	TRBV20-1	TRBJ1-1	-	TGCAGTGCTAAGACCCCACAGGGCTGGACTGAAGCTTTCTTT	CSAKTPQGWTEAFF
-	TRBV9	TRBJ2-7	TRBD1	TGTGCCAGCAGCCCTGCTCTGGGACAGGGGCCCTACGAGCAGTACTTC	CASSPALGQGPYEQYF
few	TRBV12-3/TRBV12-4	TRBJ1-5	-	TGTGCCAGCAGTTTGTTGGGGGTTGGTCAGCCCCAGCATTTT	CASSLLGVGQPQHF
-	TRBV6-5	TRBJ1-1	TRBD1	TGTGCCAGCAGCGGGAGGGGGCTGATCACTGAAGCTTTCTTT	CASSGRGLITEAFF
-	TRBV4-3	TRBJ2-1	-	TGCGCCAGCAGCCAAGTTCGCGTCACTGAGCAGTTCTTC	CASSQVRVTEQFF
-	TRBV12-3/TRBV12-4	TRBJ2-3	-	TGTGCCAGCAGCCCCGGAGACACTAGCACAGATACGCAGTATTTT	CASSPGDTSTDTQYF
few	TRBV20-1	TRBJ2-3	TRBD2	TGCAGTGCTAACGCTTTAACTTATAGCGGGGGAATGATAGATACGCAGTATTTT	CSANALTYSGGMIDTQYF
-	TRBV7-9	TRBJ2-5	TRBD2	TGTGCCAGCAGACCTAGCGGGGGGCAAGAGACCCAGTACTTC	CASRPSGGQETQYF
-	TRBV29-1	TRBJ2-7	TRBD2	TGCAGCGTTGAAGACGGACTAGCGGGAGGAGGTGAGCAGTACTTC	CSVEDGLAGGGEQYF
-	TRBV7-9	TRBJ2-2	-	TGTGCCAGCAGATCAATGGCCGGGACTCCCTACGCGAACACCGGGGAGCTGTTTTTT	CASRSMAGTPYANTGELFF
-	TRBV6-2/TRBV6-3	TRBJ2-1	-	TGTGCCAGCAGCCTAGGGTTTTGGGAGCAGTTCTTC	CASSLGFWEQFF
-	TRBV5-1	TRBJ1-4	TRBD1	TGCGCCAGCAGCGATAGGGGGCGAGTTGAAAAACTGTTTTTT	CASSDRGRVEKLFF
-	TRBV10-1	TRBJ1-1	-	TGCGCCAGCAGCAGGACACCTTGGGCTGAAGCTTTCTTT	CASSRTPWAEAFF
-	TRBV6-2/TRBV6-3	TRBJ2-7	-	TGTGCCAGCAGACCCCCGACGGTGAGCTCCTACGAGCAGTACTTC	CASRPPTVSSYEQYF